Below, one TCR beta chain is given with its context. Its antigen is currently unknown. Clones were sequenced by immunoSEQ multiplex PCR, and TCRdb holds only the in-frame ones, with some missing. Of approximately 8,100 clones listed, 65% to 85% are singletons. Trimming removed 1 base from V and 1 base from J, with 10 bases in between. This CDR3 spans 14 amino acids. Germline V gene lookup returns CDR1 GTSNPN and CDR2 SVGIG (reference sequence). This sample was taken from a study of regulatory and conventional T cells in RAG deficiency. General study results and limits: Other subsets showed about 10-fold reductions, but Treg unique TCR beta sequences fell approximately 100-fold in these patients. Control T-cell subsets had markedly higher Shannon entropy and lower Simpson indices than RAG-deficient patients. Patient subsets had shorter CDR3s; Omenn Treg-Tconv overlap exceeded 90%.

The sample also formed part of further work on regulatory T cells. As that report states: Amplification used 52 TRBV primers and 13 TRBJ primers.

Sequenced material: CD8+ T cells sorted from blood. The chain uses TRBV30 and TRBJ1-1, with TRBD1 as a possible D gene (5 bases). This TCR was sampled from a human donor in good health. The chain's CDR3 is CAWSEGIQNTEAFF. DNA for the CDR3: TGTGCCTGGAGTGAGGGGATTCAGAACACTGAAGCTTTCTTT.